This T cell receptor (beta chain) was captured by sequencing in a study of blood T cell repertoires in COVID-19. Study context: Whether acute or convalescent, the COVID-19 samples came from the United States, Italy and Spain. PBMCs, B-cell-depleted T cells, or T cells provided the cDNA or gDNA that made up the material.

Authors' processing steps: The authors estimated nucleated cell counts from reference gene primer amplification. Sequenced by immunoSEQ multiplex PCR; TCRdb stores in-frame clones only, minus some. V and J calls and clone size are given by that table; D and trimming were obtained from the DNA. This repertoire shows 55,000 to 80,000 clones, around four fifths found once; its top ten account for roughly 5.4%. This sequence was found in a man between 50 and 59 years old with active COVID-19. Material for sequencing was peripheral blood.

The CDR3: CASSPTTNTGELFF. The CDR3 coding sequence is TGTGCCAGCAGCCCGACAACGAACACCGGGGAGCTGTTTTTT. The chain uses TRBV6-4 and TRBJ2-2; D gene ambiguous. The length of the CDR3 is 14 residues. The V and J ends lost 6 bases and 0 bases respectively, with 8 bases between them. Germline CDR1 reads MRHNA; CDR2 reads SNTAGT.